This TCR beta chain was obtained from a study of neoadjuvant anti-PD-1 for oral cavity cancer. Study details: Most patients had three to four biweekly doses of 3 mg/kg nivolumab before resection. Patients without progression received a fourth nivolumab dose around day 43, then surgical resection on days 50-56.

Patients had HPV-negative, locally advanced oral cavity squamous cell carcinoma. Measured with immunoSEQ multiplex PCR; TCRdb has only the in-frame clones, and not every one. The table has about 15,000 clones, 65% to 75% seen once; the top ten hold about 2.2%. Comments on this clone: What it recognizes is unknown.

The length of the CDR3 is 15 residues. From germline, CDR1 is SGHNT and CDR2 YYREEE (reference sequence). V was pared by 4 bases and J by 7 bases, with 7 bases of the junction left unmatched. Study-level points and caveats: Non-responders to neoadjuvant nivolumab had significantly more clonal PBMC T cells than responders.

This TCR was sampled from a person aged 35 to 85 with oral cavity squamous cell carcinoma. The chain uses TRBV5-4 and TRBJ1-6; 8 bases align to TRBD1. The material was PBMCs, obtained before nivolumab (anti-PD-1) treatment. CDR3 region: CASSGDRGLNSPLHF. CDR3 coding DNA: TGTGCCAGCAGCGGCGACAGGGGTTTGAATTCACCCCTCCACTTT.